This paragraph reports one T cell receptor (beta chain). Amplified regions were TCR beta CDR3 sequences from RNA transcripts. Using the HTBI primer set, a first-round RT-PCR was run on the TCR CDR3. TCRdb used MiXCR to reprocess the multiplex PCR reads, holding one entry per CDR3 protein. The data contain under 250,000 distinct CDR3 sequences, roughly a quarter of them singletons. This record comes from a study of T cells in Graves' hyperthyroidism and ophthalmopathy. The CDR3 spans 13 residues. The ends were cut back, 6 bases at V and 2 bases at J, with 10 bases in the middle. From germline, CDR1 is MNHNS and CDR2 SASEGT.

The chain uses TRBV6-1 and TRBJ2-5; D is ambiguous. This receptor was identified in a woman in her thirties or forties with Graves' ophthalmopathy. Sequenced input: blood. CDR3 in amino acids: CASSVELQETQYF. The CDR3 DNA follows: TGTGCCAGCAGCGTCGAACTGCAAGAGACCCAGTACTTC.